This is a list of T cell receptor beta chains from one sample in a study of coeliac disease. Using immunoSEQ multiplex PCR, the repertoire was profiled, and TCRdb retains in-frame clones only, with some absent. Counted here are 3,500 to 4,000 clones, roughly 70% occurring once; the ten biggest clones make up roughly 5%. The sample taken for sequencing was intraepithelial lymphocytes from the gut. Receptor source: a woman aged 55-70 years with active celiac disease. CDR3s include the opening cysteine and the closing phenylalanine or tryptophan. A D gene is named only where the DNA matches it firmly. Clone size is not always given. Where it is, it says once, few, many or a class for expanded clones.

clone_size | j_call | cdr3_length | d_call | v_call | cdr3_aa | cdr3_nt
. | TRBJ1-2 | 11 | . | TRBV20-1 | CSARGLYGYTF | TGCAGTGCTAGGGGGCTTTATGGCTACACCTTC
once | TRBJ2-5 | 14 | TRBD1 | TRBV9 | CASSAYDRVETQYF | TGTGCCAGCAGCGCTTATGACAGGGTCGAGACCCAGTACTTC
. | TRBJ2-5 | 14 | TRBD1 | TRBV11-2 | CASSLGDRAETQYF | TGTGCCAGCAGCTTAGGGGACAGGGCTGAGACCCAGTACTTC
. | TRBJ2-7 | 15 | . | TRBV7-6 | CASSLGTTGTYEQYF | TGTGCCAGCAGCTTAGGTACGACAGGAACCTACGAGCAGTACTTC
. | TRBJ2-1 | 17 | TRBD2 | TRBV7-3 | CASSLGPAGGSYNEQFF | TGTGCCAGCAGCTTAGGCCCTGCGGGGGGGTCCTACAATGAGCAGTTCTTC
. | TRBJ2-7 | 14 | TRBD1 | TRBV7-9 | CASSFDRGSYEQYF | TGTGCCAGCAGCTTCGACAGGGGCAGCTACGAGCAGTACTTC
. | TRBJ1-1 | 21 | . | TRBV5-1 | CASSLESFTIDSRLQNTEAFF | TGCGCCAGCAGCTTGGAGTCGTTTACAATAGACAGCAGACTCCAGAACACTGAAGCTTTCTTT
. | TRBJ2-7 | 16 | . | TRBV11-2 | CASGGGPTVNPYEQYF | TGTGCCAGCGGCGGGGGCCCGACGGTAAACCCCTACGAGCAGTACTTC
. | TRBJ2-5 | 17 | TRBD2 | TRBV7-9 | CASSLGLAGEGQETQYF | TGTGCCAGCAGCTTAGGACTAGCGGGAGAGGGACAAGAGACCCAGTACTTC
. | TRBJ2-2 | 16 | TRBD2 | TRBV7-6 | CASSLGLAGRTGELFF | TGTGCCAGCAGCTTAGGGCTAGCGGGACGCACCGGGGAGCTGTTTTTT
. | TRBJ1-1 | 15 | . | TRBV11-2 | CASSFLRGANTEAFF | TGTGCCAGCAGCTTCCTACGCGGGGCGAACACTGAAGCTTTCTTT
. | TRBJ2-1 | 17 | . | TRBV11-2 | CASSLDGLASSYNEQFF | TGTGCCAGCAGCTTAGATGGGCTAGCGAGCTCCTACAATGAGCAGTTCTTC
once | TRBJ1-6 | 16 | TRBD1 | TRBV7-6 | CASSERQGASNSPLHF | TGTGCCAGCAGCGAACGACAGGGGGCGAGTAATTCCCCCCTCCACTTT
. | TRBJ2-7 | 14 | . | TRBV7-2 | CASSLGGPNYEQYF | TGTGCCAGCAGCTTAGGAGGGCCCAACTACGAGCAGTACTTC
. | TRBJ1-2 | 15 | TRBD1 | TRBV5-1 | CASSLGQGRNYGYTF | TGCGCCAGCAGCTTGGGACAGGGGCGAAACTATGGCTACACCTTC
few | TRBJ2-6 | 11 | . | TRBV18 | CASSPTGVLTF | TGTGCCAGCTCACCAACGGGTGTCCTGACTTTC
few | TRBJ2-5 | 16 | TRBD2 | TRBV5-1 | CASSPRTSGAQETQYF | TGCGCCAGCAGCCCCAGGACTAGCGGGGCCCAAGAGACCCAGTACTTC
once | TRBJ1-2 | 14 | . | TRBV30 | CAWSGAVLSYGYTF | TGTGCCTGGAGTGGGGCTGTCCTCTCTTATGGCTACACCTTC
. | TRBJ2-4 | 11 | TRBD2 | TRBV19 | CASGDYVIQYF | TGTGCCAGTGGGGACTATGTCATTCAGTACTTC
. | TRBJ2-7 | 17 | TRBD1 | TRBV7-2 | CASSLRSGQGLSYEQYF | TGTGCCAGCAGCTTAAGGTCTGGACAGGGCCTCTCCTACGAGCAGTACTTC
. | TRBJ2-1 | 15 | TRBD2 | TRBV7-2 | CASSMGLAEHNEQFF | TGTGCCAGCAGCATGGGACTAGCGGAACACAATGAGCAGTTCTTC
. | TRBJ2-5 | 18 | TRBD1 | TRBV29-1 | CSVLVYARGLYSQETQYF | TGCAGCGTTTTGGTGTATGCCAGGGGGCTATATAGCCAAGAGACCCAGTACTTC
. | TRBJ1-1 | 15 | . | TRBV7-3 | CASSLDYTGNTEAFF | TGTGCCAGCAGCTTAGATTATACGGGAAACACTGAAGCTTTCTTT
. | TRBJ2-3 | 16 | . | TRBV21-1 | CASNTRAGAYPDTQYF | TGTGCCAGCAACACCCGGGCGGGAGCGTACCCAGATACGCAGTATTTT
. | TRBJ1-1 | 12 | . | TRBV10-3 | CAIGAANTEAFF | TGTGCCATCGGGGCAGCGAACACTGAAGCTTTCTTT
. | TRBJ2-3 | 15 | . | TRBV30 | CAWSVTRVLTDTQYF | TGTGCCTGGAGTGTAACGCGGGTCCTCACAGATACGCAGTATTTT
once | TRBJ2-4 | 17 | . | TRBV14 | CASSQAGERASKNIQYF | TGTGCCAGCAGCCAAGCGGGGGAGAGGGCCTCCAAAAACATTCAGTACTTC
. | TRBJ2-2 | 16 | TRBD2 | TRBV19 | CATSTPAGGLGGELFF | TGTGCCACCAGCACCCCAGCGGGGGGCCTCGGCGGGGAGCTGTTTTTT
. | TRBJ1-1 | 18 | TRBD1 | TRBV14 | CASSPSQGYLRRNTEAFF | TGTGCCAGCAGCCCATCACAGGGGTACTTGAGGAGGAACACTGAAGCTTTCTTT
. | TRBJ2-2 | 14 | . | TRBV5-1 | CASSLAQGGGELFF | TGCGCCAGCAGCTTGGCCCAGGGAGGCGGGGAGCTGTTTTTT
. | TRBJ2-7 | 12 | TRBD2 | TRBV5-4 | CASSREGSQQYF | TGTGCCAGCAGTCGGGAGGGCTCTCAGCAGTACTTC
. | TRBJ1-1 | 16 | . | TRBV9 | CASSVEPGQLNTEAFF | TGTGCCAGCAGCGTGGAGCCAGGACAGCTCAACACTGAAGCTTTCTTT
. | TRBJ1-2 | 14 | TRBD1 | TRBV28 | CASNQDRASYGYTF | TGTGCCAGTAACCAAGACAGGGCGAGCTATGGCTACACCTTC
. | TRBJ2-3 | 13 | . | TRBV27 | CASSFVYTDTQYF | TGTGCCAGCAGTTTTGTATACACAGATACGCAGTATTTT
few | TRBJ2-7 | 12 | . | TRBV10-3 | CAIGGIKYEQYF | TGTGCCATAGGGGGAATAAAATACGAGCAGTACTTC
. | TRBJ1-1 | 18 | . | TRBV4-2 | CASSPLTGGPLMNTEAFF | TGTGCCAGCAGCCCCTTGACCGGGGGTCCCTTAATGAACACTGAAGCTTTCTTT
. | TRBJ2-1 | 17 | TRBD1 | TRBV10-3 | CAIRERRQGWPYNEQFF | TGTGCCATCCGAGAGCGAAGACAGGGTTGGCCCTACAATGAGCAGTTCTTC
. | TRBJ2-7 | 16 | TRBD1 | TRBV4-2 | CASSQDRGQGAYEQYF | TGTGCCAGCAGCCAAGATAGGGGACAGGGGGCCTACGAGCAGTACTTC
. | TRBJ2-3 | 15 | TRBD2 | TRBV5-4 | CASSSGGGAEDTQYF | TGTGCCAGCAGCTCTGGCGGGGGGGCCGAAGATACGCAGTATTTT
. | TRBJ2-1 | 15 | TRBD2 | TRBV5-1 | CASSWGLAGQGEQFF | TGCGCCAGCAGCTGGGGACTAGCGGGACAGGGTGAGCAGTTCTTC
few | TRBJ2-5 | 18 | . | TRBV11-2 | CASRDWGVRRGHQETQYF | TGTGCCAGCAGGGACTGGGGGGTTCGGCGGGGGCACCAAGAGACCCAGTACTTC
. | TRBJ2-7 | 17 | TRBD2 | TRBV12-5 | CASGLGIGGGAKYEQYF | TGTGCTAGTGGTTTGGGGATTGGCGGGGGGGCCAAGTACGAGCAGTACTTC
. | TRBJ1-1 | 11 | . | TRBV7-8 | CASSLRSEAFF | TGTGCCAGCAGCTTACGTTCTGAAGCTTTCTTT
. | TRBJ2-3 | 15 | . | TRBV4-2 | CASSQDYTAGDTQYF | TGTGCCAGCAGCCAAGATTATACGGCGGGGGATACGCAGTATTTT
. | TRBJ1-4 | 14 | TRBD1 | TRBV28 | CASSPTGVDEKLFF | TGTGCCAGCAGTCCGACAGGGGTAGATGAAAAACTGTTTTTT
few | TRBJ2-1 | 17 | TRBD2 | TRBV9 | CASSVALAGASGNEQFF | TGTGCCAGCAGCGTAGCTTTAGCGGGAGCATCTGGCAATGAGCAGTTCTTC
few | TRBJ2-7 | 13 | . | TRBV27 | CASRGGLSYEQYF | TGTGCCAGCAGGGGTGGACTCTCGTACGAGCAGTACTTC
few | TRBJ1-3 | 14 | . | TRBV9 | CASAGINSGNTIYF | TGTGCCTCCGCCGGGATCAACTCTGGAAACACCATATATTTT
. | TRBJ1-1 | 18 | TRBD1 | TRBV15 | CATSSPGSRGRGNTEAFF | TGTGCCACCAGCAGCCCTGGGAGCAGGGGGCGAGGGAACACTGAAGCTTTCTTT